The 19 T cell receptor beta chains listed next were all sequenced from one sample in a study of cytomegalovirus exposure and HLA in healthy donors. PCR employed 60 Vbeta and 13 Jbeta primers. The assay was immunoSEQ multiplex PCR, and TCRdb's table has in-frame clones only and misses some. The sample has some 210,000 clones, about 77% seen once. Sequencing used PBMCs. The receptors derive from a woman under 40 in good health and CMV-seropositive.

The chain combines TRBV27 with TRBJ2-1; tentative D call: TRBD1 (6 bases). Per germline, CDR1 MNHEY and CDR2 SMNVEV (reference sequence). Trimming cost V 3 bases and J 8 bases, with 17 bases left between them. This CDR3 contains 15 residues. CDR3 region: CASSFRQVLPDEQFF. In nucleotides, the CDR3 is TGTGCCAGCAGTTTCAGACAGGTATTACCGGATGAGCAGTTCTTC.

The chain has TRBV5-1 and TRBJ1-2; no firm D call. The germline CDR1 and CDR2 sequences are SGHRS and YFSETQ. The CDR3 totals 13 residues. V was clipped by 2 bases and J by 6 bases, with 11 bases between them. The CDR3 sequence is CASSFSTEDGYTF. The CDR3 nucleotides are TGCGCCAGCAGCTTTTCCACCGAGGATGGCTACACCTTC.

CDR3 sequence: CASSPGQNYGYTF. The CDR3 DNA follows: TGTGCCAGCTCCCCGGGACAGAACTATGGCTACACCTTC. This chain uses TRBV18 with TRBJ1-2; 7 bases are a match to TRBD1. This CDR3 has 13 residues. The junction had 3 bases not matched to a gene; V was cut back by 6 bases and J by 2 bases. Germline CDR1 KGHSH, CDR2 LQKENI.

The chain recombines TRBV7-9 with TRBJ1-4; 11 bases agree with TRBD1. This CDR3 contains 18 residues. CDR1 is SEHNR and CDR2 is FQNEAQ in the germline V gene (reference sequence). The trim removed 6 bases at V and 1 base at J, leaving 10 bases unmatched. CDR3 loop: CASSLTGTGGLTNEKLFF. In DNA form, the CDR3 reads TGTGCCAGCAGTTTAACAGGGACAGGGGGTTTAACTAATGAAAAACTGTTTTTT.

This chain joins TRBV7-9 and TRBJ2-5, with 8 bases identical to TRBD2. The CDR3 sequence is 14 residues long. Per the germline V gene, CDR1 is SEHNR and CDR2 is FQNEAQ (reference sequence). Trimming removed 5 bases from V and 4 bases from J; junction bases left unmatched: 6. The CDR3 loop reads CASSRGTSRETQYF. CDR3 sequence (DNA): TGTGCCAGCAGCAGGGGGACTAGTAGAGAGACCCAGTACTTC.

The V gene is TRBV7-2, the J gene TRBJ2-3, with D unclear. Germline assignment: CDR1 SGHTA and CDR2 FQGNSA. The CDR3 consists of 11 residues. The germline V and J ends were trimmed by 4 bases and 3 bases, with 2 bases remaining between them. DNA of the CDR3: TGTGCCAGCAGCTCAACAGATACGCAGTATTTT. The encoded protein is CASSSTDTQYF.

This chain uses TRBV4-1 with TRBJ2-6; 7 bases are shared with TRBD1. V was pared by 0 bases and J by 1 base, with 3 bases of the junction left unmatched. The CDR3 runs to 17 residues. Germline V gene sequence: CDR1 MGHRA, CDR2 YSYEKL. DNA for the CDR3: TGCGCCAGCAGCCAAGAAAACAGGGGTTCTGGGGCCAACGTCCTGACTTTC. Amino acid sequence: CASSQENRGSGANVLTF.

CDR3 sequence reads: CAWTRDSYGYTF. The DNA for the CDR3 is TGTGCCTGGACAAGGGACAGCTATGGCTACACCTTC. The rearrangement links TRBV30 to TRBJ1-2; the match to TRBD1 covers 7 bases. Germline V lookup: CDR1 GTSNPN, CDR2 SVGIG (reference sequence). The CDR3 is made up of 12 amino acids. V was pared by 4 bases and J by 4 bases, with 3 bases of the junction left unmatched.

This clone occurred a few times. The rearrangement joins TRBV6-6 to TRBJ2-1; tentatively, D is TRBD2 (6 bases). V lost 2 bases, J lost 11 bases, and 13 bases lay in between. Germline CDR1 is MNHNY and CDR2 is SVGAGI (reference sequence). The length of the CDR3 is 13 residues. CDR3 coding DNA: TGTGCCAGCAGTTACGGGGGACTCCTTCAGCAGTTCTTC. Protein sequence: CASSYGGLLQQFF.

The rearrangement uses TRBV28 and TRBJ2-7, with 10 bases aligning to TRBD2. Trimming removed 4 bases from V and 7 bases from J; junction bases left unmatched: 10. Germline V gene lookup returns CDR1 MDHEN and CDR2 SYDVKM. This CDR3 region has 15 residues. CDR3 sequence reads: CASSYPLAGAREQYF. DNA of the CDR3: TGTGCCAGCAGTTACCCCCTAGCGGGGGCGAGAGAGCAGTACTTC.

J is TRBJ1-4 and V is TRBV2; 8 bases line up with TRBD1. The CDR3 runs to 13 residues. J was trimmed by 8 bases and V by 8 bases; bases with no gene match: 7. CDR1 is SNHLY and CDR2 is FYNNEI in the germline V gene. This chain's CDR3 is CASHTGGVEKLFF. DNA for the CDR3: TGTGCCAGCCACACAGGGGGAGTGGAAAAACTGTTTTTT. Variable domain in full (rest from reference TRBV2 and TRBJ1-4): EPEVTQTPSHQVTQMGQEVILRCVPISNHLYFYWYRQILGQKVEFLVSFYNNEISEKSEIFDDQFSVERPDGSNFTLKIRSTKLEDSAMYFCASHTGGVEKLFFGSGTQLSVL.

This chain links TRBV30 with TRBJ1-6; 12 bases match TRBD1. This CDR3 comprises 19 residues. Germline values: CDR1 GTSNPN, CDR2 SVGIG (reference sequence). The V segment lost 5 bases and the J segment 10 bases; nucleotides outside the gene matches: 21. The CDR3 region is CAWGVGGQGAARRFSPLHF. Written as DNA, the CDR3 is TGTGCCTGGGGGGTCGGGGGACAGGGGGCAGCTAGGAGGTTCTCACCCCTCCACTTT.

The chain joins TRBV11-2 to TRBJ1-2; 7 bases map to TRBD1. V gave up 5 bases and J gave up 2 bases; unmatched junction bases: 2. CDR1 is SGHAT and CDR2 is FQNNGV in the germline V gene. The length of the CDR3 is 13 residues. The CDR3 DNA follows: TGTGCCAGCAGCATGACAGGGAACTATGGCTACACCTTC. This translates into CASSMTGNYGYTF. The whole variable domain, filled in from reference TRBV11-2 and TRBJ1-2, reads EAGVAQSPRYKIIEKRQSVAFWCNPISGHATLYWYQQILGQGPKLLIQFQNNGVVDDSQLPKDRFSAERLKGVDSTLKIQPAKLEDSAVYLCASSMTGNYGYTFGSGTRLTVV.

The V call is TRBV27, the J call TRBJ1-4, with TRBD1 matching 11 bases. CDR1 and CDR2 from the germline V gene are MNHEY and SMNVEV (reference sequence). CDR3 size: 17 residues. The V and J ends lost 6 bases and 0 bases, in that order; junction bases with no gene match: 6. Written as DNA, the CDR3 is TGTGCCAGCAGCCGCCGGGGACAGGGGGCAACTAATGAAAAACTGTTTTTT. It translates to CASSRRGQGATNEKLFF. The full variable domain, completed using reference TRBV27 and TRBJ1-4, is EAQVTQNPRYLITVTGKKLTVTCSQNMNHEYMSWYRQDPGLGLRQIYYSMNVEVTDKGDVPEGYKVSRKEKRNFPLILESPSPNQTSLYFCASSRRGQGATNEKLFFGSGTQLSVL.

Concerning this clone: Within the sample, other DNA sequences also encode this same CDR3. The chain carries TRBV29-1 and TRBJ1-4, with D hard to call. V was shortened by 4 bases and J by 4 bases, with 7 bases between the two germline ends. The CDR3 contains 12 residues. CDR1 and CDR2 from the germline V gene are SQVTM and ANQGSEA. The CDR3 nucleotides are TGCAGCGTTGGGTCCGGTAATGAAAAACTGTTTTTT. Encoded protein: CSVGSGNEKLFF.

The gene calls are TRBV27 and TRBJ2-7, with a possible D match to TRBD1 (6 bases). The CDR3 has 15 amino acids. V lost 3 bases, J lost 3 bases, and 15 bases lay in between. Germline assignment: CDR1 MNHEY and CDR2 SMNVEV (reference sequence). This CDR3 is CASSLRGTPLYEQYF. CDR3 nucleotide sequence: TGTGCCAGCAGTTTGAGAGGGACACCTCTCTACGAGCAGTACTTC.

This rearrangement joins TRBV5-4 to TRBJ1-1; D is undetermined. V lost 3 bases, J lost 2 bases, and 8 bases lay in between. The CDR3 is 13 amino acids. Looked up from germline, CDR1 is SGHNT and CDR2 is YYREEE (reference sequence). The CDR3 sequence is CASSYRENTEAFF. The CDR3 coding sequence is TGTGCCAGCAGCTACAGAGAAAACACTGAAGCTTTCTTT. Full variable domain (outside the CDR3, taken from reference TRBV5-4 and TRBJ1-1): ETGVTQSPTHLIKTRGQQVTLRCSSQSGHNTVSWYQQALGQGPQFIFQYYREEENGRGNFPPRFSGLQFPNYSSELNVNALELDDSALYLCASSYRENTEAFFGQGTRLTVV.

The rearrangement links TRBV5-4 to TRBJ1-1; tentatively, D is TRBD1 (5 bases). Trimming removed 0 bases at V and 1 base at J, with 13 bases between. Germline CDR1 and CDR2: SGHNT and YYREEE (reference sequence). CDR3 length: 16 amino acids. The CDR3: CASSLGGYTGNTEAFF. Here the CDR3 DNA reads TGTGCCAGCAGCTTGGGGGGCTATACAGGGAACACTGAAGCTTTCTTT.

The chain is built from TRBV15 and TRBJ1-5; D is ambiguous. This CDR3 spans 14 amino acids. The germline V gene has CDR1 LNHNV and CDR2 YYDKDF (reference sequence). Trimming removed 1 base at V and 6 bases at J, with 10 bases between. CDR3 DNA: TGTGCCACCAGCAGAGTACTGGGCGCTCAGCCCCAGCATTTT. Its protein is CATSRVLGAQPQHF. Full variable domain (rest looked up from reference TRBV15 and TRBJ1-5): DAMVIQNPRYQVTQFGKPVTLSCSQTLNHNVMYWYQQKSSQAPKLLFHYYDKDFNNEADTPDNFQSRRPNTSFCFLDIRSPGLGDTAMYLCATSRVLGAQPQHFGDGTRLSIL.